Shown below are 24 T cell receptor beta chains from a single sample sequenced in a study of early T cells in non-severe SARS-CoV-2 infection. TCRdb processed the 5' RACE reads anew with MiXCR; each CDR3 protein has one entry. The sample lists roughly 53,000 distinct CDR3 sequences, about 12% occurring once. The material was whole blood, obtained at baseline. These receptors were obtained from an adult who was a healthcare worker with PCR-confirmed SARS-CoV-2 infection or an uninfected control (not recorded which).

This clonotype was detected ten times or more. DNA of the CDR3: TGTGCCAGCACCCTAGCGGGAGTAGGAGAGACCCAGTACTTC. Amino acids: CASTLAGVGETQYF. The chain couples TRBV28 to TRBJ2-5; 10 bases agree with TRBD2. Germline-derived CDR1 and CDR2 are MDHEN and SYDVKM. The CDR3 covers 14 residues. Trimming took 7 bases from V and 4 from J; bases not matched to a gene: 6.

This clonotype has a handful of counts. V and J are TRBV6-6 and TRBJ2-3, with D perhaps assigned TRBD1 or TRBD2 (5 bases each). V lost 5 bases and J 6 bases, leaving 9 bases between the germline ends. In germline, CDR1 is MNHNY, CDR2 SVGAGI (reference sequence). CDR3 length equals 12 residues. The CDR3 here is CASSIGDDTQYF. The DNA for the CDR3 is TGTGCCAGCAGTATTGGGGACGATACGCAGTATTTT.

The genes are TRBV7-7 and TRBJ2-5; tentatively, D is TRBD2 (5 bases). Germline V gene sequence: CDR1 SSHAT, CDR2 FNYEAQ (reference sequence). CDR3 length: 13 residues. V lost 3 bases to trimming and J lost 4 bases, with 9 bases between them. CDR3 sequence reads: CASSLNAGETQYF. CDR3 DNA sequence: TGTGCCAGCAGCTTGAATGCGGGAGAGACCCAGTACTTC.

The V call is TRBV7-9, the J call TRBJ2-5, with TRBD2 matching over 8 bases. Germline V gene sequence: CDR1 SEHNR, CDR2 FQNEAQ (reference sequence). The trim removed 5 bases at V and 2 bases at J, leaving 13 bases unmatched. This CDR3 region has 17 residues. The CDR3 sequence: CASSPSRFPGGQETQYF. CDR3 nucleotides: TGTGCCAGCAGCCCGTCTAGGTTCCCGGGAGGGCAAGAGACCCAGTACTTC.

This sequence joins TRBV2 and TRBJ2-5, with a possible D match to TRBD2 (6 bases). The V end lost 7 bases, the J end lost 2 bases, and 11 bases lay between the germline ends. This CDR3 is 13 amino acids long. In germline, CDR1 is SNHLY, CDR2 FYNNEI. Here the CDR3 reads CASTGGPQETQYF. Written as DNA, the CDR3 is TGTGCCAGCACCGGGGGACCACAAGAGACCCAGTACTTC.

This clonotype was counted ten times or more. This chain links TRBV6-2 or TRBV6-3 with TRBJ2-7, with TRBD2 matching 12 bases. Germline CDR1 is MNHEY and CDR2 is SVGEGT. J lost 2 bases, V lost 6 bases, and 5 bases had no gene match. The CDR3 contains 15 residues. The CDR3 loop is CASRRTSGDTYEQYF. CDR3 nucleotide sequence: TGTGCCAGCAGAAGGACTAGCGGGGATACCTACGAGCAGTACTTC.

This clonotype was seen repeatedly, ten times or more. V and J are TRBV7-3 and TRBJ2-3; a possible D gene is TRBD2 (6 bases). This CDR3 region has 15 residues. Germline V gives CDR1 SGHTA, CDR2 FQGTGA. With 3 bases removed from V and 4 bases from J, the gap between germline ends came to 14 bases. The CDR3 is CASSLGGLRADTQYF. The DNA of the CDR3 is TGTGCCAGCAGCTTGGGAGGACTACGCGCAGATACGCAGTATTTT.

The rearrangement links TRBV15 to TRBJ2-7, with a weak D call TRBD1 (6 bases). Trimming shortened V by 1 base and J by 3 bases, and 10 bases separated the two germline ends. Germline V gives CDR1 LNHNV, CDR2 YYDKDF (reference sequence). This CDR3 contains 14 residues. The DNA for the CDR3 is TGTGCCACCAGCAGAGGGGACACTAACTACGAGCAGTACTTC. Translated, it gives CATSRGDTNYEQYF.

This clonotype was counted many times. The CDR3 sequence: CASSLSTGFYNEQFF. CDR3 sequence (DNA): TGTGCCAGCTCACTCTCGACAGGGTTCTACAATGAGCAGTTCTTC. The chain recombines TRBV18 with TRBJ2-1, with 7 bases lining up with TRBD1. CDR1 KGHSH and CDR2 LQKENI come from the germline V gene. The CDR3 contains 15 residues. Trimming cost V 4 bases and J 3 bases; bases outside gene matches: 6.

This clonotype has at least ten counts. The gene calls are TRBV27 and TRBJ1-3; 10 nucleotides match TRBD1. V lost 8 bases to trimming and J lost 1 base; unmatched junction nucleotides: 5. The CDR3 consists of 15 residues. Germline CDR1 and CDR2: MNHEY and SMNVEV (reference sequence). The DNA of the CDR3 is TGTGCCAGCCGTCGACAGGGGGCTTCTGGAAACACCATATATTTT. It codes for CASRRQGASGNTIYF.

The chain employs TRBV11-2 and TRBJ2-7; D gene ambiguous. The CDR3 has 16 residues. Trimming removed 5 bases at V and 0 bases at J, with 17 bases between. Germline CDR1 is SGHAT and CDR2 is FQNNGV. The CDR3 coding sequence is TGTGCCAGCAGCCTAGGGATACAGTTACCCTCCTACGAGCAGTACTTC. Its translation: CASSLGIQLPSYEQYF.

This clonotype appeared many times. The chain combines TRBV28 with TRBJ1-1; the D gene is possibly TRBD1 (6 bases). CDR1 is MDHEN and CDR2 is SYDVKM in the germline V gene. V dropped 6 bases and J dropped 0 bases, with 14 bases sitting between them. The CDR3 is made up of 15 amino acids. In nucleotides, the CDR3 is TGTGCCAGCAGGGAGAGCGGGACAATGAACACTGAAGCTTTCTTT. It is translated as CASRESGTMNTEAFF.

This clonotype has just a few counts. V usage is TRBV7-9 and J usage is TRBJ2-7, with 7 bases identical to TRBD1. The CDR3 covers 14 residues. Germline V gene sequence: CDR1 SEHNR, CDR2 FQNEAQ (reference sequence). V trimming: 5 bases; J trimming: 2 bases; junction bases outside the gene matches: 6. CDR3 nucleotide sequence: TGTGCCAGCAGCCGAAGAGGGACAGCCTACGAGCAGTACTTC. This translates into CASSRRGTAYEQYF.

This clonotype was recorded a few times. The chain is built from TRBV3-1 and TRBJ2-1, with D possibly TRBD2 on 6 matching bases. Germline V CDR1 and CDR2: LGHDT, YNNKEL (reference sequence). The CDR3 is 16 residues long. The V end lost 3 bases, the J end lost 9 bases, and 21 bases lay between the germline ends. CDR3 region: CASSQGSQRAYLEQFF. The CDR3 DNA reads TGTGCCAGCAGCCAGGGATCCCAGCGGGCTTATCTTGAGCAGTTCTTC.

This clonotype has just a few counts. The CDR3 sequence is CASSLDQPTGGQGAFF. The CDR3 coding sequence is TGTGCCAGCAGTTTAGATCAACCGACAGGGGGTCAAGGAGCTTTCTTT. V usage is TRBV28 and J usage is TRBJ1-1; TRBD1 matches at 9 bases. CDR3 size: 16 residues. V was clipped by 2 bases and J by 10 bases; unmatched bases: 14. Per the germline V gene, CDR1 is MDHEN and CDR2 is SYDVKM.

This clonotype was found a few times. The gene calls are TRBV7-2 and TRBJ2-7; no reliable D call. The length of the CDR3 is 13 residues. V was shortened by 5 bases and J by 7 bases, with 15 bases between the two germline ends. From germline, CDR1 is SGHTA and CDR2 FQGNSA. In nucleotides, the CDR3 is TGTGCCAGCAGCCCCCCTGAGGTTTGGGAGCAGTACTTC. Its protein is CASSPPEVWEQYF.

The rearrangement uses TRBV27 and TRBJ1-6; D not resolved. The germline V gene has CDR1 MNHEY and CDR2 SMNVEV (reference sequence). Trimming stripped 3 bases from V and 7 bases from J, with 7 bases between. The CDR3 totals 13 residues. This CDR3 reads CASSFVMNSPLHF. Written as DNA, the CDR3 is TGTGCCAGCAGTTTCGTAATGAATTCACCCCTCCACTTT.

This clonotype was seen only a few times. The V call is TRBV20-1, the J call TRBJ1-6; D possibly corresponds to TRBD1 (6 bases). CDR1 is DFQATT, CDR2 SNEGSKA, per germline (reference sequence). The CDR3 loop spans 13 amino acids. The ends were cut back, 6 bases at V and 4 bases at J, with 10 bases in the middle. The CDR3 DNA follows: TGCAGTGCGGGGGGCTCGTATAATTCACCCCTCCACTTT. Translated, it gives CSAGGSYNSPLHF.

This clonotype was counted a few times. The chain combines TRBV11-2 with TRBJ2-7, with D uncertain. From germline, CDR1 is SGHAT and CDR2 FQNNGV. The CDR3 runs to 13 residues. Trimming shortened V by 5 bases and J by 7 bases, and 15 bases separated the two germline ends. The CDR3 reads CASSRDHPREQYF. CDR3 DNA: TGTGCCAGCAGCCGAGACCACCCTCGGGAGCAGTACTTC.

This clonotype was counted between two and nine times. The V and J genes are TRBV20-1 and TRBJ2-3; D is unresolved. The CDR3 is 12 residues long. Germline V gene data show CDR1 as DFQATT and CDR2 as SNEGSKA (reference sequence). The V end was cut by 6 bases, the J end by 4 bases, with 11 bases between. The CDR3 sequence is CSAPPTADTQYF. CDR3 nucleotide sequence: TGCAGTGCCCCCCCCACGGCAGATACGCAGTATTTT.

This sequence joins TRBV12-3 or TRBV12-4 and TRBJ2-7, with D unclear. CDR3 length equals 15 residues. Trimming cost V 2 bases and J 0 bases, with 11 bases left between them. DNA for the CDR3: TGTGCCAGCAGTTTAAGAGAACCGAGCTCCTACGAGCAGTACTTC. It codes for CASSLREPSSYEQYF.

This clonotype came up a few times. This chain uses TRBV10-2 with TRBJ1-1, with a possible D match to TRBD1 (6 bases). The CDR3 contains 15 residues. V lost 5 bases and J 2 bases, leaving 15 bases between the germline ends. The V gene's germline CDR1 is WSHSY and CDR2 SAAADI. The CDR3 DNA sequence: TGCGCCAGCAGTCGTCAGGGGAACGGTAACACTGAAGCTTTCTTT. It encodes CASSRQGNGNTEAFF.

The chain joins TRBV7-9 to TRBJ2-3; a possible D gene is TRBD2 (5 bases). The CDR3 is made up of 14 amino acids. The germline V gene encodes CDR1 SEHNR and CDR2 FQNEAQ (reference sequence). V was shortened by 2 bases and J by 4 bases, with 10 bases between the two germline ends. The CDR3 here is CASSLMSEADTQYF. CDR3 nucleotides: TGTGCCAGCAGCTTAATGTCGGAGGCAGATACGCAGTATTTT.

The chain is built from TRBV18 and TRBJ2-7, with 9 bases lining up with TRBD2. CDR1 and CDR2 from the germline V gene are KGHSH and LQKENI. J lost 0 bases, V lost 6 bases, and 6 bases had no gene match. This CDR3 spans 15 amino acids. CDR3 DNA: TGTGCCAGCTCTCATAGCGGGGGAAGCTCCTACGAGCAGTACTTC. This encodes CASSHSGGSSYEQYF.